This T cell receptor beta chain was observed in a study of cytomegalovirus exposure and HLA in healthy donors. Whole-study results and caveats: Specificity of a few CMV-associated chains for CMV antigens was verified in vitro.

It was with 60 Vbeta and 13 Jbeta primers that the PCR ran. TCRdb's copy holds only in-frame clones and misses some; the assay was immunoSEQ multiplex PCR. This table has fewer than 200,000 clones, about 77% appearing once. Points on this clone: Its specificity is not known.

The germline CDR1 and CDR2 sequences are SEHNR and FQNEAQ (reference sequence). Trimming removed 0 bases from V and 4 bases from J, with 12 bases in between. CDR3 length: 15 amino acids. The receptor's source is a male donor in good health and CMV-seropositive. Specimen: PBMCs. The genes are TRBV7-9 and TRBJ1-2, with D perhaps matching TRBD1 (6 bases). The CDR3 loop is CASSLAAGDFYGYTF. Here the CDR3 DNA reads TGTGCCAGCAGCTTAGCGGCAGGGGATTTCTATGGCTACACCTTC.